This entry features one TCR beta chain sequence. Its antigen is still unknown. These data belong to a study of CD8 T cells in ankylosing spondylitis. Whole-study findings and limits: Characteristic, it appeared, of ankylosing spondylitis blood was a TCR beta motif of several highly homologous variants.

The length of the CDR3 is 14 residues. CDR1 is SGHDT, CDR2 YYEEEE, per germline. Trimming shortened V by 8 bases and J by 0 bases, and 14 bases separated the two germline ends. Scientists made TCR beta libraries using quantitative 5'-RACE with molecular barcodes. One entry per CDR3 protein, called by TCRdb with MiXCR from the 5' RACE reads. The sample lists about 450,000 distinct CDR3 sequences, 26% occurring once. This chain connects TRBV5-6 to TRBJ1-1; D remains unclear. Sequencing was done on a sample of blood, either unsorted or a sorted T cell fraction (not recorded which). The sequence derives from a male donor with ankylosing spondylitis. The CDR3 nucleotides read TGTGCCAGTCAAAGAGACGTTATGAACACTGAAGCTTTCTTT. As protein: CASQRDVMNTEAFF. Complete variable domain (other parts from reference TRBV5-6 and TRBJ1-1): DAGVTQSPTHLIKTRGQQVTLRCSPKSGHDTVSWYQQALGQGPQFIFQYYEEEERQRGNFPDRFSGHQFPNYSSELNVNALLLGDSALYLCASQRDVMNTEAFFGQGTRLTVV.